This T cell receptor beta chain originates from a study of T cell changes during pregnancy in multiple sclerosis. Data came from immunoSEQ multiplex PCR; TCRdb stores just in-frame clones and leaves some out. The data show about 94,000 clones, approximately 94% seen once. The germline V gene has CDR1 SGHAT and CDR2 FQNNGV. CDR3 size: 12 residues. Trimming removed 1 base from V and 8 bases from J, with 8 bases in between. This clonotype was obtained from a female donor with multiple sclerosis, enrolled in a pregnancy study. The input for sequencing was peripheral blood, taken in the third trimester of pregnancy. This rearrangement joins TRBV11-2 to TRBJ1-2; D uncertain. The CDR3 DNA reads TGTGCCAGCAGCTTAGTTGGAGGGGGCTACACCTTC. Encoded protein: CASSLVGGGYTF.